The clone carrying this TCR beta chain was recorded once. Its antigen is not known. Germline V gene lookup returns CDR1 SGHAT and CDR2 FQNNGV. This CDR3 region has 15 residues. After removal of 3 bases from V and 1 base from J, the junction contained 5 bases not matched to a gene. The sequenced cases were selected for having the highest brain T cell transcript signatures. The data belong to a study of brain T cells in children with intractable seizures. Profiled with immunoSEQ multiplex PCR; TCRdb holds only in-frame clones, not every one. The table has about 80,000 clones, around nine tenths seen once. Findings and caveats of the study: Absence of clones before surgery may stem from lower sequencing depth.

Sequenced here: peripheral blood, sampled at surgery. The V gene is TRBV11-2, the J gene TRBJ1-1; 7 bases line up with TRBD1. This TCR came from a girl aged 2-10 years with Rasmussen encephalitis and intractable seizures. The CDR3 coding sequence is TGTGCCAGCAGCTTTGGGGACAGATCGAACACTGAAGCTTTCTTT. Translated, it gives CASSFGDRSNTEAFF.